This TCR beta chain was captured by sequencing in a study of vaccination and CD4 T cells after COVID-19. Study overall: Sampling after COVID took place at a median of around 110 days (range 35 to 161) following diagnosis. Post-vaccine specimens were obtained a median 72 days after dose two (range 14 to 241).

Cultured CD4+ T-cell DNA underwent Oncomine TCR Beta short-read sequencing. A single record per CDR3 protein comes from TCRdb applying MiXCR to the PCR reads. This table holds about 21,000 distinct CDR3 sequences, 45% to 60% found once. This clonotype was detected only once. What it binds is unknown. At one end, the junction sequence differs from germline, possibly due to a read error. The CDR3 has 13 residues. Per germline, CDR1 DFQATT and CDR2 SNEGSKA (reference sequence). Treatment indicated: roughly 11-day PBMC culture with coronavirus spike peptide pools or control peptides (ViraFEST assay). PCR positivity dates ran from March to December 2020, preceding US Alpha, Beta and Delta variants.

The TCR comes from a human donor who had recovered from COVID-19. The sample taken for sequencing was CD4+ T cells from blood, cultured in vitro. This chain uses TRBV20-1 with TRBJ2-5; D unclear. CDR3 sequence reads: CSARGQKGETQYF. The DNA of the CDR3 is TGCAGTGCGAGAGGCCAGAAAGGAGAGACCCAGTACTTC.